The clone carrying this T cell receptor beta chain was seen a handful of times. The sample is drawn from a study of T-cell reconstitution after alpha-beta-depleted transplantation in children. Preparing the TCRbeta library involved the use of unique molecular identifiers. TCRdb called the PCR reads again in MiXCR, with one record for every CDR3 protein. The repertoire has approximately 520,000 distinct CDR3 sequences, about 31% of them found once; the top ten carry around 2.4%. The CDR3 contains 16 residues. The trim removed 0 bases at V and 2 bases at J, leaving 4 bases unmatched. Germline V CDR1 and CDR2: KGHSH, LQKENI.

The J gene is TRBJ1-5, the V gene TRBV18, with 7 bases identical to TRBD1. Sequenced here: PBMCs from the stem cell graft donor, sampled from the stem cell graft. The origin of this receptor is a human donor who donated a stem cell graft to a child with aplastic anemia. The CDR3 sequence is CASSPPGQFGNQPQHF. The CDR3, as DNA: TGTGCCAGCTCACCACCGGGACAGTTCGGCAATCAGCCCCAGCATTTT.